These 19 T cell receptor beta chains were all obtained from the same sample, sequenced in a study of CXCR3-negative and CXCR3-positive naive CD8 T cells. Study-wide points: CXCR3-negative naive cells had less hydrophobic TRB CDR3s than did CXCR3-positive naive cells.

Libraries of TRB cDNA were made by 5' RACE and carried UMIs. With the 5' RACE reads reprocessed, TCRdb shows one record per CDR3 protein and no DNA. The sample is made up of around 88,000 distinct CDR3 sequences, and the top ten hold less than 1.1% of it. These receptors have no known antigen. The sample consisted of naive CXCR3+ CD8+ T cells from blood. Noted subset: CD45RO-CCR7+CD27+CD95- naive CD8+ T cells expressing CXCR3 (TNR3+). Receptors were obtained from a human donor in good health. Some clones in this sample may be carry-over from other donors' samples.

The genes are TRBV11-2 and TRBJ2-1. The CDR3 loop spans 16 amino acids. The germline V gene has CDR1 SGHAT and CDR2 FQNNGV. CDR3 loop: CASSLKERGFYNEQFF.

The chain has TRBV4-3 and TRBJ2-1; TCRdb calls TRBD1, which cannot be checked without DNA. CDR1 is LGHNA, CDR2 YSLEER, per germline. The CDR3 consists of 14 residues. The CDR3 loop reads CASSVTLGDNEQFF.

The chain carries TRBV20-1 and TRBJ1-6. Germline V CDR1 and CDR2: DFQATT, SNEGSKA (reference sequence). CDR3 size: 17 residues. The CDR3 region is CSARDSALSSYNSPLHF.

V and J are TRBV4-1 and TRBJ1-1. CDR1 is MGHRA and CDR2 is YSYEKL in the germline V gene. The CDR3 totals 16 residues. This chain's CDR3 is CASSQDFSLLNTEAFF.

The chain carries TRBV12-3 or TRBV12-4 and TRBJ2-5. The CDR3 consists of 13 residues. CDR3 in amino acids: CASSQPSGQTQYF.

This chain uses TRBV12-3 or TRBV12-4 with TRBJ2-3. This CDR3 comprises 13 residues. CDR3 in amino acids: CASSLTGSDTLYF.

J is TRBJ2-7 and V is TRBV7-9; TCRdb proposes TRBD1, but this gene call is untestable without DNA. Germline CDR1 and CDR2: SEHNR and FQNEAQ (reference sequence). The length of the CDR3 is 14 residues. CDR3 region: CASTPVGGSSEQYF.

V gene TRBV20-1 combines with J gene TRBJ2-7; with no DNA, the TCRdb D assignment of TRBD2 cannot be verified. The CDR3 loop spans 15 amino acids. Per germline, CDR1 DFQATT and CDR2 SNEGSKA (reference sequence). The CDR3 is CSARGEGTSDYEQYF.

CDR3 loop: CASSPPTGVQFF. This chain links TRBV7-9 with TRBJ2-1; without DNA, the TCRdb call of TRBD2 cannot be checked. The CDR3 contains 12 residues. The germline V gene encodes CDR1 SEHNR and CDR2 FQNEAQ (reference sequence).

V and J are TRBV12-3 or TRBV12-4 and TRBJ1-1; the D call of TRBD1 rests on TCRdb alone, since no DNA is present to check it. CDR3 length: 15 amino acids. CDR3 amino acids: CASSFGGGGSTEAFF.

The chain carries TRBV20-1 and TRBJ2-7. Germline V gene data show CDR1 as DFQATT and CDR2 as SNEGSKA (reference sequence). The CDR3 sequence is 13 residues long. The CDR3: CSAREAGSYEQYF.

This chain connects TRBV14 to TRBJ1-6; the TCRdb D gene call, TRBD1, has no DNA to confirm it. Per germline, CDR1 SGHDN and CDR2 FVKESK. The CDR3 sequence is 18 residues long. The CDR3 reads CASSQAGHLSIDNSPLHF.

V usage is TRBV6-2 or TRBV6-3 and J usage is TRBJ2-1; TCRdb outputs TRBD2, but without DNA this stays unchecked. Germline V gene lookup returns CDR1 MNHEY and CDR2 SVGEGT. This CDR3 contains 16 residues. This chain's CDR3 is CASSLSGLSSYNEQFF.

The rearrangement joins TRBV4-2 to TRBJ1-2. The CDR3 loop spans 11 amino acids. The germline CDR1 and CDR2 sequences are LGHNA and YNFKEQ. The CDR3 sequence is CASSQDYGYTF.

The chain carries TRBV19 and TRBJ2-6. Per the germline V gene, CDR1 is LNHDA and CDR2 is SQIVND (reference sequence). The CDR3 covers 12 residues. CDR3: CASTSGANVLTF.

The CDR3 here is CASSYSNRGLGNEQFF. The chain carries TRBV6-6 and TRBJ2-1; TCRdb lists TRBD1, though no DNA is available to test this call. The V gene's germline CDR1 is MNHNY and CDR2 SVGAGI (reference sequence). This CDR3 is 16 amino acids long.

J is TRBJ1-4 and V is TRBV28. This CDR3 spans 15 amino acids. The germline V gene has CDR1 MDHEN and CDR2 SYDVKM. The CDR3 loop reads CASSLYPKDNEKLFF.

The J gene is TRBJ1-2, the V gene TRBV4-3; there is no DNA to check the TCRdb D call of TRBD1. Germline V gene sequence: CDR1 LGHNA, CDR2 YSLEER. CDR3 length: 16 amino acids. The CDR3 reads CASSLGQGAMNYGYTF.

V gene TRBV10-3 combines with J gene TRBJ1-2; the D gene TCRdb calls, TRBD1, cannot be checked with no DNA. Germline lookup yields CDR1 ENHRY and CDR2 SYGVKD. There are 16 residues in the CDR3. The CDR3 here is CAISASELGLPHGYTF.